The rows below give T cell receptor beta chains drawn from one sample of a study of blood T cell repertoires in COVID-19. The method was immunoSEQ multiplex PCR; TCRdb's version includes in-frame clones alone and lacks a portion of them. Counted here are a few hundred thousand clones, about nine tenths occurring once; the ten biggest clones make up about 11%. Sequencing input: peripheral blood. The receptors were gathered from a young woman with COVID-19, enrolled during active disease. CDR3s include the opening cysteine and the closing phenylalanine or tryptophan. D genes are given only for firm matches. Size values are once, few and many counts, or a class for expanded clones, and some rows have none.

CDR3 DNA	CDR3 protein	clone size	V gene	J gene	D gene
TGCGCCAGCAGCCAACCAGGGCGAACAACTAATGAAAAACTGTTTTTT	CASSQPGRTTNEKLFF	-	TRBV4-1	TRBJ1-4	-
TGTGCCAGCAGCTTGGACAGCAATGAGCAGTTCTTC	CASSLDSNEQFF	-	TRBV7-2	TRBJ2-1	-
TGTGCCATCATGCAGGGCCCGAACTACGAGCAGTACTTC	CAIMQGPNYEQYF	-	TRBV10-3	TRBJ2-7	-
TGCGCCAGCAGCCAAGGGAATAGCGGATCCTACGAGCAGTACTTC	CASSQGNSGSYEQYF	-	TRBV4-3	TRBJ2-7	-
TGTGCCTGGAGTTTAACAGGGGTAGCCTACGAGCAGTACTTC	CAWSLTGVAYEQYF	-	TRBV30	TRBJ2-7	TRBD1
TGCAGTGCTAGTGTCTCCCCGGGACTGGGGACCCAGCATTTT	CSASVSPGLGTQHF	-	TRBV20-1	TRBJ1-5	-
TGTGCCAGCAGCCGAAACAGGGGCGGAGGCTACACCTTC	CASSRNRGGGYTF	-	TRBV27	TRBJ1-2	TRBD1
TGTGCCAGCTCACCACGCAACAGGGGGGATAACAATGAGCAGTTCTTC	CASSPRNRGDNNEQFF	few	TRBV18	TRBJ2-1	TRBD1
TGTGCCAGCAGCTTGGAAGGGACAGGGGAAACCGGGGAGCTGTTTTTT	CASSLEGTGETGELFF	-	TRBV5-4	TRBJ2-2	TRBD1
TGTGCCAGCAGTTACTCAGGACAGGGATTTTCCTACGAGCAGTACTTC	CASSYSGQGFSYEQYF	-	TRBV6-2/TRBV6-3	TRBJ2-7	TRBD1
TGTGCCAGCAGCCCCAACCCGGGGGATACGCAGTATTTT	CASSPNPGDTQYF	-	TRBV7-3	TRBJ2-3	-
TGTGCCAGCAGCCAAGATAGGTTGGCAGGACAAGAGACCCAGTACTTC	CASSQDRLAGQETQYF	-	TRBV14	TRBJ2-5	-
TGTGCCAGCAGCGTGCCCGGACAGCTCTATGGCTACACCTTC	CASSVPGQLYGYTF	-	TRBV5-4	TRBJ1-2	-
TGTGCCAGCAGTAAGGACAGGAGCTCCTACGAGCAGTACTTC	CASSKDRSSYEQYF	-	TRBV3-1/TRBV3-2	TRBJ2-7	TRBD1
TGTGCCAGTAGTCCCTCCCAGCGCCCACAAGAGACCCAGTACTTC	CASSPSQRPQETQYF	once	TRBV19	TRBJ2-5	-
TGTGCCATCAGTGAGTCCATAGGGGCACGGTCACCCCTCCACTTT	CAISESIGARSPLHF	-	TRBV10-3	TRBJ1-6	-
TGTGCCAGCAGTCTGGGACATTCTCGGACCTTC	CASSLGHSRTF	-	TRBV28	TRBJ1-2	-
TGTGCCAGCAGCTTTAGTCCCGGGTATGATGAAAAACTGTTTTTT	CASSFSPGYDEKLFF	-	TRBV11-2	TRBJ1-4	-
TGTGCCAGCAGTTTATGGGCCCAGGGGGCCAACACCGGGGAGCTGTTTTTT	CASSLWAQGANTGELFF	-	TRBV28	TRBJ2-2	TRBD1
TGTGCCAGCAGTCCGGGACAGTCTCCTGAAAAACTGTTTTTT	CASSPGQSPEKLFF	-	TRBV7-9	TRBJ1-4	TRBD1
TGTGCCAGCAGTCCGGGAGTCTCCTACGAGCAGTACTTC	CASSPGVSYEQYF	-	TRBV2	TRBJ2-7	-
TGTGCCAGCAGTCCCGGGACAGGGCGTAGTAATGAAAAACTGTTTTTT	CASSPGTGRSNEKLFF	-	TRBV5-4	TRBJ1-4	TRBD1
TGTGCCAGCAGCGTAGAGGCAGGGTGGCGTGACTATGGCTACACCTTC	CASSVEAGWRDYGYTF	-	TRBV9	TRBJ1-2	-
TGTGCTAGTGGTTTGGCCGGACAAGGATGGGTCAATGAGCAGTTCTTC	CASGLAGQGWVNEQFF	-	TRBV12-5	TRBJ2-1	-
TGTGCCAGCAGTTTCCTACAGGGGACTAATCAGCCCCAGCATTTT	CASSFLQGTNQPQHF	-	TRBV28	TRBJ1-5	TRBD1
TGTGCCAGCAGGCGCGGGACGTGGACTGAAGCTTTCTTT	CASRRGTWTEAFF	-	TRBV6-5	TRBJ1-1	-
TGCGCCAGCAGTGATTCCGGGACTGGGAACACCGGGGAGCTGTTTTTT	CASSDSGTGNTGELFF	few	TRBV10-1	TRBJ2-2	-
TGCGCCAGCAGCTTGGGCCGATTACAGGGGAAATATGGCTACACCTTC	CASSLGRLQGKYGYTF	-	TRBV5-1	TRBJ1-2	TRBD1
TGTGCCAGCAGTTTGAGAGGGCCCTCCTACGAGCAGTACTTC	CASSLRGPSYEQYF	-	TRBV7-8	TRBJ2-7	-
TGTGCCAGCAGTGAAGCGGGGACAGCTAACTATGGCTACACCTTC	CASSEAGTANYGYTF	-	TRBV6-1	TRBJ1-2	TRBD1
TGTGCCAGCAGCCTCAGACTCCGGGACAGGCGCGCAAATGAGCAGTTCTTC	CASSLRLRDRRANEQFF	-	TRBV3-1/TRBV3-2	TRBJ2-1	TRBD1
TGTGCCAGCAGCTTTAGGCAGGGGAACACTGAAGCTTTCTTT	CASSFRQGNTEAFF	-	TRBV5-8	TRBJ1-1	-
TGCGCCAGCAGTATATCCGGGGGGCGGAATGGCTACACCTTC	CASSISGGRNGYTF	-	TRBV5-1	TRBJ1-2	-
TGTGCCAGCAGCCCCCCTGGGCCGGTGGGAGAGACCCAGTACTTC	CASSPPGPVGETQYF	-	TRBV7-2	TRBJ2-5	-
TGTGCCACCAGCAGGCAGACAGGGAACTACGAGCAGTACTTC	CATSRQTGNYEQYF	-	TRBV15	TRBJ2-7	TRBD1
TGTGCCAGCAGCTTTGGGGGGTCGGGGGGCACTGAAGCTTTCTTT	CASSFGGSGGTEAFF	-	TRBV5-4	TRBJ1-1	-
TGTGCCAGCAGCTTCGGGACTAGTAACATTCAGTACTTC	CASSFGTSNIQYF	-	TRBV7-2	TRBJ2-4	TRBD2
TGTGCCAGCAGCTTAGCGGGGGCCGGTTCACCCCTCCACTTT	CASSLAGAGSPLHF	-	TRBV7-8	TRBJ1-6	-
TGTGCCAGCAGCCCCCATCACCGAAACCACAGGCCTCGGCCCCAGCATTTT	CASSPHHRNHRPRPQHF	-	TRBV7-2	TRBJ1-5	-
TGTGCCAGCAGTTTCAGGGGACAGGGACACGCCGAGCAGTACTTC	CASSFRGQGHAEQYF	once	TRBV5-6	TRBJ2-7	TRBD1
TGTGCCAGCAAATTAGGGACTAACTACTACTACGAGCAGTACTTC	CASKLGTNYYYEQYF	-	TRBV28	TRBJ2-7	TRBD2
TGTGCCACCAGCCGTGGGACTCTCTTATATCAGCCCCAGCATTTT	CATSRGTLLYQPQHF	few	TRBV15	TRBJ1-5	-
TGTGCCAGCAGCCAATGGGAGACTAAAACATACAATGAGCAGTTCTTC	CASSQWETKTYNEQFF	-	TRBV14	TRBJ2-1	-
TGTGCCAGCAGTGAAGACAGGGGAAGCAATCAGCCCCAGCATTTT	CASSEDRGSNQPQHF	-	TRBV2	TRBJ1-5	TRBD1
TGTGCCAGCGGCCGATCGCTCAGGACAACTAACACTGAAGCTTTCTTT	CASGRSLRTTNTEAFF	-	TRBV28	TRBJ1-1	-
TGTGCCAGCAGCTCTACCGTGGGAGGTCGGGAGCTGTTTTTT	CASSSTVGGRELFF	few	TRBV7-3	TRBJ2-2	-
TGTGCCAGCAGTGACAGGGCAGATACGCAGTATTTT	CASSDRADTQYF	few	TRBV2	TRBJ2-3	-
TGCGCCAGCAGCCAAGATTCGCTAGCGGGGACCCTATACAATGAGCAGTTCTTC	CASSQDSLAGTLYNEQFF	-	TRBV4-3	TRBJ2-1	TRBD2
TGTGCCAGCAGCTTAGGGGGCGGCAGCGGGATTATCTCTCTTTACTTC	CASSLGGGSGIISLYF	-	TRBV7-2	TRBJ2-7	TRBD2
TGTGCCAGCAGCCAAGTGGGAGGCAATCAGCCCCAGCATTTT	CASSQVGGNQPQHF	few	TRBV3-1/TRBV3-2	TRBJ1-5	-
TGTGCCAGCAGCTTGCCCGGGGGGAGCAATCAGCCCCAGCATTTT	CASSLPGGSNQPQHF	-	TRBV7-9	TRBJ1-5	-
TGTGCCAGCAGTTTAAGCGGGGCGGAGACCCAGTACTTC	CASSLSGAETQYF	-	TRBV12-3/TRBV12-4	TRBJ2-5	TRBD2
TGCGCCAGCAGCCAAGAGGGGGCAGGGCAGCCCCAGCATTTT	CASSQEGAGQPQHF	-	TRBV4-1	TRBJ1-5	-
TGTGCCAGCAGCTCACTAGCGGGAGCAATGGTGTACAATGAGCAGTTCTTC	CASSSLAGAMVYNEQFF	-	TRBV5-6	TRBJ2-1	TRBD2
TGTGCCAGCAGCGTCTCGACAGGGGCCCAAGAGACCCAGTACTTC	CASSVSTGAQETQYF	-	TRBV7-3	TRBJ2-5	TRBD1